This T cell receptor (beta chain) was captured by sequencing in a study of blood T cell repertoires in COVID-19. Original processing notes: Amplifying reference gene primers gave estimates of nucleated cell counts. Libraries were prepared by immunoSEQ multiplex PCR; TCRdb keeps only in-frame clonotypes and omits some of them. Clonal size and the V and J genes are those of that table, whereas D and trimming came from the DNA. The sample holds approximately 56,000 clones; just under 90% are singletons and the top ten take 9%. Sequencing was performed on peripheral blood. The clonotype comes from an elderly man with active or convalescent COVID-19.

This CDR3 is CASRRGAGAGEQYF. The CDR3 DNA follows: TGTGCCAGCAGGAGGGGAGCGGGAGCTGGGGAGCAGTACTTC. This chain uses TRBV6-5 with TRBJ2-7; the match to TRBD2 covers 8 bases. The CDR3 spans 14 residues. Germline lookup yields CDR1 MNHEY and CDR2 SVGAGI. Trimming took 6 bases from V and 7 from J; bases not matched to a gene: 11.